This entry describes one T cell receptor beta chain. Sequencing used immunoSEQ multiplex PCR; TCRdb keeps in-frame clones, though not all of them. The sample consists of more than 70,000 clones, roughly 91% of them appearing once. The sample originates from a study of control samples from healthy donors and cancer patients. Germline V lookup: CDR1 MGHRA, CDR2 YSYEKL. Trimming removed 0 bases at V and 2 bases at J, with 10 bases between. This CDR3 is built from 16 residues. The genes are TRBV4-1 and TRBJ1-4; no clear D gene. Sample: PBMCs. This receptor was identified in a man in his 60s with lung cancer. In nucleotides, the CDR3 is TGCGCCAGCAGCCAAGATTCGGGTGTCACTAATGAAAAACTGTTTTTT. Translating it yields CASSQDSGVTNEKLFF.